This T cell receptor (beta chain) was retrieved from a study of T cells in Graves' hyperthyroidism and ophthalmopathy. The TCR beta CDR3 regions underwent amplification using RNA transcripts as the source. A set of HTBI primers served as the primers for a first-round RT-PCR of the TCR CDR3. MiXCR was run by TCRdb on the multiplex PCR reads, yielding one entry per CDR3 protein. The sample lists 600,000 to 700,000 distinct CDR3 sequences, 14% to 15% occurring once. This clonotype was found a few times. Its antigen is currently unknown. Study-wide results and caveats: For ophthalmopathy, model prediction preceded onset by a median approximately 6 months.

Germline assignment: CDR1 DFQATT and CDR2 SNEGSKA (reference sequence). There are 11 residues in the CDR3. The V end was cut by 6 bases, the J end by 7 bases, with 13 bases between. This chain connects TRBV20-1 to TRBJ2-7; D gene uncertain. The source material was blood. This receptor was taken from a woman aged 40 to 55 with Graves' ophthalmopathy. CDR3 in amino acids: CSARLHGEQYF. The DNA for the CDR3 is TGCAGTGCCCGACTTCATGGGGAGCAGTACTTC.